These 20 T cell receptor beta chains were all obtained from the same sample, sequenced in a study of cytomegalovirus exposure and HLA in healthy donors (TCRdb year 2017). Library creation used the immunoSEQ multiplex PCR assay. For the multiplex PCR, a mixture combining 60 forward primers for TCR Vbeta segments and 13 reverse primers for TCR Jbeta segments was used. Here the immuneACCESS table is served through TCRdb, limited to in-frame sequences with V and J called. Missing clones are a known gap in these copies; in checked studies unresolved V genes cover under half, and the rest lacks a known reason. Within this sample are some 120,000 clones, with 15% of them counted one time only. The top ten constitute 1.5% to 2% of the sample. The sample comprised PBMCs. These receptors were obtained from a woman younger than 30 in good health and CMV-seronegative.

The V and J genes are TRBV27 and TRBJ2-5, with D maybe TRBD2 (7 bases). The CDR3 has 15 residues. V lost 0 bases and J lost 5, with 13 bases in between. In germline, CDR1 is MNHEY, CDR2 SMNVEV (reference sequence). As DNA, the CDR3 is TGTGCCAGCAGTTTATCGGGGGGGCGGCGGGAGACCCAGTACTTC. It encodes CASSLSGGRRETQYF.

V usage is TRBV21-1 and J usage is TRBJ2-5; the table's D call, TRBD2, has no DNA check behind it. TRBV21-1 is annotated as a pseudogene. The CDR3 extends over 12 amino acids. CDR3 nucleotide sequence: TGTGCCAGCAGCCCGAGCCTTTTCGATCAGTACTTC. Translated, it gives CASSPSLFDQYF.

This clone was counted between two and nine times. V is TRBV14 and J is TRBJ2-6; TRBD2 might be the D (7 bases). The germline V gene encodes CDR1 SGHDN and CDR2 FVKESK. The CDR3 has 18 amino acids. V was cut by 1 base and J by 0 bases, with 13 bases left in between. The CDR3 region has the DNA TGTGCCAGCAGCCAAGTGGGCGGGGGCCACTCTGGGGCCAACGTCCTGACTTTC. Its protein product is CASSQVGGGHSGANVLTF.

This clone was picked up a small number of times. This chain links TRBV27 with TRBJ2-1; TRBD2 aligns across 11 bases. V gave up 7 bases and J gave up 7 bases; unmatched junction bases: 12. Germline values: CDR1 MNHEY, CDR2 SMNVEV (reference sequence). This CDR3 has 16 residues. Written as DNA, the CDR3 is TGTGCCAGCAAGAGTGGTAGCGGGAGGGTGCTGAATGAGCAGTTCTTC. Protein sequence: CASKSGSGRVLNEQFF.

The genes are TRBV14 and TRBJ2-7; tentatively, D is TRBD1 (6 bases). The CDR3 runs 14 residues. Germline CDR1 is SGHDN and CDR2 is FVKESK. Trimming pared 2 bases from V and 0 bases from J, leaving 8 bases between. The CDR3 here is CASSQFRGSYEQYF. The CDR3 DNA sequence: TGTGCCAGCAGCCAATTCAGGGGCTCCTACGAGCAGTACTTC.

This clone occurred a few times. CDR3 amino acids: CASSYGRGQGYGYTF. The CDR3 nucleotides read TGTGCCAGCAGTTACGGGAGGGGACAAGGGTATGGCTACACCTTC. The chain employs TRBV6-6 and TRBJ1-2; a weak D match, TRBD1 (6 bases). V lost 2 bases, J lost 5 bases, and 15 bases lay in between. The CDR3 consists of 15 residues. CDR1 and CDR2 from the germline V gene are MNHNY and SVGAGI (reference sequence).

The CDR3 nucleotides are TGCAGCGTTGAGGCGGGGAACTCCTACAATGAGCAGTTCTTC. Translating gives CSVEAGNSYNEQFF. This rearrangement joins TRBV29-1 to TRBJ2-1; tentative D call: TRBD2 (6 bases). CDR1 SQVTM and CDR2 ANQGSEA come from the germline V gene. CDR3 length equals 14 residues. V was pared by 3 bases and J by 0 bases, with 9 bases between.

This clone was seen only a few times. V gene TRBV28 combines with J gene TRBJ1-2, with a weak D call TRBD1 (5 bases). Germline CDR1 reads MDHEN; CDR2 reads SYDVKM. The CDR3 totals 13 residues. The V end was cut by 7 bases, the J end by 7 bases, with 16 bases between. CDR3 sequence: CASTDTLIGGYTF. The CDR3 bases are TGTGCCAGCACGGACACCCTCATTGGTGGCTACACCTTC.

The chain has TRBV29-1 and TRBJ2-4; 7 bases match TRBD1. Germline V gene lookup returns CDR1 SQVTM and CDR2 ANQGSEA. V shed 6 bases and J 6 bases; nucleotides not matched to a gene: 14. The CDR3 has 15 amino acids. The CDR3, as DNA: TGCAGCGTGGCGCTCACGGGGACAGAGGGAAACATTCAGTACTTC. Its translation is CSVALTGTEGNIQYF.

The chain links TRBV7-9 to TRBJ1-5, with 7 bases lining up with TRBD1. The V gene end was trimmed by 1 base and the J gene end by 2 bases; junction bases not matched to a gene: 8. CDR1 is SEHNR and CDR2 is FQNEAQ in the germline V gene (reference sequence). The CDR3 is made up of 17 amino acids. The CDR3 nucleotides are TGTGCCAGCAGCTTAGGGGGTACAGGGGTCGGCAATCAGCCCCAGCATTTT. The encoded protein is CASSLGGTGVGNQPQHF.

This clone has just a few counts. In DNA, the CDR3 is TGTGCCAGCAGCCCCCCGGCTAGCGGGACGGGTGAGCAGTACTTC. Translated, it gives CASSPPASGTGEQYF. The chain employs TRBV6-5 and TRBJ2-7; 9 nucleotides agree with TRBD2. Losses at the gene ends were 6 bases for V and 7 bases for J; bases not matched to a gene: 13. This CDR3 spans 15 amino acids. Per the germline V gene, CDR1 is MNHEY and CDR2 is SVGAGI.

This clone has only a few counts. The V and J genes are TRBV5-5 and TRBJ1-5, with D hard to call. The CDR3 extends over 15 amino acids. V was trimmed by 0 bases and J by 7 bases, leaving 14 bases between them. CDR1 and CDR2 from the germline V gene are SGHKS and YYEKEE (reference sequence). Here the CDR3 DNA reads TGTGCCAGCAGCTTGGTGGCGGGAGCGGACCAGCCCCAGCATTTT. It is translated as CASSLVAGADQPQHF.

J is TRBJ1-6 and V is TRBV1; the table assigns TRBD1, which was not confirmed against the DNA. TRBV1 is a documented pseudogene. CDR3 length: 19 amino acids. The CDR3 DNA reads TGCACCAGCAGCCAAGCGGGTGACACAGGGGTTTGTTTGAATTCACCCCTCCACTTT. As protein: CTSSQAGDTGVCLNSPLHF.

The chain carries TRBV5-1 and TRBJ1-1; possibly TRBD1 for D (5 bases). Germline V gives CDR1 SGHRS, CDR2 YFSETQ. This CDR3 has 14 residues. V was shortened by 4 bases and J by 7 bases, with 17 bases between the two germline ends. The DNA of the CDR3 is TGCGCCAGCAGCCGCTGGGGTAGGGGATATGAAGCTTTCTTT. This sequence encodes CASSRWGRGYEAFF.

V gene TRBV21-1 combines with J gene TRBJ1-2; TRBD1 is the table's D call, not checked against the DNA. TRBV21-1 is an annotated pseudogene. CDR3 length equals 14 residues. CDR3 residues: CASSKGTGYDGYTF. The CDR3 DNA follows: TGTGCCAGCAGCAAAGGGACAGGGTATGATGGCTACACCTTC.

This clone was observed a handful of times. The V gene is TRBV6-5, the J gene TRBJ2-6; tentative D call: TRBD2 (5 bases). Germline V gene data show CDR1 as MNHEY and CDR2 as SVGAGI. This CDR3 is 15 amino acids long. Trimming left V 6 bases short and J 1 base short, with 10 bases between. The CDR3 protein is CASSGSESGANVLTF. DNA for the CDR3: TGTGCCAGCAGCGGTAGCGAATCTGGGGCCAACGTCCTGACTTTC.

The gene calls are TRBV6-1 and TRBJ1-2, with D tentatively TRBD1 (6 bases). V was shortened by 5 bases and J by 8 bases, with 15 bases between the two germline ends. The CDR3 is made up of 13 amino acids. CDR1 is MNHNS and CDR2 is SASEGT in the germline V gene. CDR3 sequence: CASSPRQVYGYTF. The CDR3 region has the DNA TGTGCCAGCAGTCCCCGACAGGTTTACGGCTACACCTTC.

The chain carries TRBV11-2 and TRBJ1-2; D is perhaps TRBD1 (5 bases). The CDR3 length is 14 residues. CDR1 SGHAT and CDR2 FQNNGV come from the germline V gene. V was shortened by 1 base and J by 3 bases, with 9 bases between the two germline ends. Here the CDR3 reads CASSLVGGYYGYTF. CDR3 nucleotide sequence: TGTGCCAGCAGCTTAGTGGGGGGTTACTATGGCTACACCTTC.

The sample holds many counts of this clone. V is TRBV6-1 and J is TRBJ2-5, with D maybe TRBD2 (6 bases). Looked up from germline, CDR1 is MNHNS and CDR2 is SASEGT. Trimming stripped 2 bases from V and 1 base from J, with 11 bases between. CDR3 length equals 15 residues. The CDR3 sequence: CASSELAGTQETQYF. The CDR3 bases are TGTGCCAGCAGTGAACTCGCGGGGACCCAAGAGACCCAGTACTTC.

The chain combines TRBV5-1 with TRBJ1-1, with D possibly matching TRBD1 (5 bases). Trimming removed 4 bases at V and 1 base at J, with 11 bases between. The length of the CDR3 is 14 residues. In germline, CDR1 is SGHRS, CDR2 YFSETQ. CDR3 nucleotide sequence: TGCGCCAGCAGCCTCCTGGGGCGGAACACTGAAGCTTTCTTT. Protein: CASSLLGRNTEAFF.